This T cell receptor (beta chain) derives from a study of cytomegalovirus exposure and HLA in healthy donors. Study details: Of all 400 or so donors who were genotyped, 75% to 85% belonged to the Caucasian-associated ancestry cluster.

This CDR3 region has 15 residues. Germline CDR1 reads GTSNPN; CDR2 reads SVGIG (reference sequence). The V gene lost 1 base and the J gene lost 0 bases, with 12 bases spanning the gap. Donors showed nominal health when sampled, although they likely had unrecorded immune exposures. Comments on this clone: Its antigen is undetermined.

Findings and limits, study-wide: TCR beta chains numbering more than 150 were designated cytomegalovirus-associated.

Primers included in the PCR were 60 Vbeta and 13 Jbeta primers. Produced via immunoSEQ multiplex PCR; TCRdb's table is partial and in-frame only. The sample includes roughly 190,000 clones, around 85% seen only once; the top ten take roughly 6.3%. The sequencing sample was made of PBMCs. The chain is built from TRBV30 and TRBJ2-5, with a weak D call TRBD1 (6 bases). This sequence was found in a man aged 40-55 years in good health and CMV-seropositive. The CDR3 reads CAWSALTGNQETQYF. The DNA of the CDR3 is TGTGCCTGGAGTGCCCTGACAGGAAACCAAGAGACCCAGTACTTC.